Here is one T cell receptor (beta chain) with its context. Its antigen is not identified. Germline assignment: CDR1 SGHRS and CDR2 YFSETQ. The V and J ends lost 0 bases and 4 bases respectively, with 14 bases between them. This CDR3 contains 16 residues. These data are taken from a study of T cell repertoires in cytomegalovirus infection. TCRdb itself ran the reads through MiXCR, one entry per CDR3 protein. Here the sample spans approximately 750,000 distinct CDR3 sequences, roughly a third being singletons. Overall study findings and caveats: Clonotype analysis showed dominance of the ex vivo response by HLA-C-restricted CMV-specific TCR beta clonotypes.

The gene calls are TRBV5-1 and TRBJ2-1; no definite D call. Sequencing was done on a sample of PBMCs. The sequence came from a human donor in good health (CMV status not recorded). Some clones in this sample may be carry-over from other donors' samples. CDR3: CASSLDAGHGYNEQFF. DNA of the CDR3: TGCGCCAGCAGCTTGGACGCCGGGCACGGATACAATGAGCAGTTCTTC.